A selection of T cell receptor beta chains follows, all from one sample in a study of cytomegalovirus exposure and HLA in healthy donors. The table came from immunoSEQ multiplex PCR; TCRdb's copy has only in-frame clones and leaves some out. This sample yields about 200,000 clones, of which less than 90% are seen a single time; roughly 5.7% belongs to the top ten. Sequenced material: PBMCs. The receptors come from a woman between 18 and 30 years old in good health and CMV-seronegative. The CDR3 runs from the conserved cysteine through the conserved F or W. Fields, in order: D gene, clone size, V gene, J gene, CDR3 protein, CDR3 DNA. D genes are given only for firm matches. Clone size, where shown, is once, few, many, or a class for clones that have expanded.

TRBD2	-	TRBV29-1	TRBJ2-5	CSVGPGGRETQYF	TGCAGCGTTGGCCCGGGAGGTCGAGAGACCCAGTACTTC
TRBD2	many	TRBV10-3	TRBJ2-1	CAIRRSLAENNEQFF	TGTGCCATCAGGAGGTCACTAGCGGAGAACAATGAGCAGTTCTTC
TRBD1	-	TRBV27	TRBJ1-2	CASSSRSRGRAGYGYTF	TGTGCCAGCAGTTCGCGCTCCAGGGGGCGGGCAGGCTATGGCTACACCTTC
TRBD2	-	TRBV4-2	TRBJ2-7	CASSQDHSIKTSGGLTYEQYF	TGTGCCAGCAGCCAAGATCATTCTATAAAGACTAGCGGGGGCCTAACCTACGAGCAGTACTTC
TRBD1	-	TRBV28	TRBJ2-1	CASSLGGQRYNEQFF	TGTGCCAGCAGTTTAGGGGGACAGCGATACAATGAGCAGTTCTTC
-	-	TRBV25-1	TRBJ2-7	CASSEGGGGQSYEQYF	TGTGCCAGCAGTGAAGGGGGAGGAGGTCAGTCCTACGAGCAGTACTTC
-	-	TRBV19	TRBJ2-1	CASKVYWENNEQFF	TGTGCCAGTAAAGTGTATTGGGAAAACAATGAGCAGTTCTTC
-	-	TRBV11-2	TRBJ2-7	CASSPGALTSYEQYF	TGTGCCAGCAGCCCTGGGGCCCTCACGTCCTACGAGCAGTACTTC
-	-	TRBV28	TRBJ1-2	CASSSNGYTF	TGTGCCAGCAGCTCAAATGGCTACACCTTC
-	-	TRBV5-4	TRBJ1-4	CASSLEGSNEKLFF	TGTGCCAGCAGCTTGGAAGGGTCTAATGAAAAACTGTTTTTT
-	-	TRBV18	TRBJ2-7	CASSRLEYEQYF	TGTGCCAGCTCCAGACTTGAATACGAGCAGTACTTC
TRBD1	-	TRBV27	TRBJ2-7	CASSARQGYYEQYF	TGTGCCAGCAGTGCCCGACAGGGATACTACGAGCAGTACTTC
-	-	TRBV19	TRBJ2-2	CASSMGNSRTGELFF	TGTGCCAGTAGTATGGGGAACAGTAGGACCGGGGAGCTGTTTTTT
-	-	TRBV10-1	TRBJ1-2	CASSRREPVNYGYTF	TGCGCCAGCAGTAGGAGGGAGCCGGTGAACTATGGCTACACCTTC
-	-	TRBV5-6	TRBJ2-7	CASSLASLGEQYF	TGTGCCAGCAGCTTGGCTAGCCTGGGGGAGCAGTACTTC
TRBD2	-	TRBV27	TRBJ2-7	CASRLAGGNEQYF	TGTGCCAGCAGGTTAGCGGGGGGGAACGAGCAGTACTTC
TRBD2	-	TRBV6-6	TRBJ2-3	CASSPGLASTDTQYF	TGTGCCAGCAGTCCGGGACTAGCGAGCACAGATACGCAGTATTTT
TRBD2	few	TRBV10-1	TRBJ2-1	CASSESSGRSYNEQFF	TGCGCCAGCAGTGAGTCAAGCGGGAGATCCTACAATGAGCAGTTCTTC
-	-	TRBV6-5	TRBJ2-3	CASSPSSGTDTQYF	TGTGCCAGCAGTCCTAGTTCGGGAACAGATACGCAGTATTTT
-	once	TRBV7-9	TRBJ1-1	CASSLSENTEAFF	TGTGCCAGCAGCTTAAGCGAAAACACTGAAGCTTTCTTT
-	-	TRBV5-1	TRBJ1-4	CASRWGEKLFF	TGCGCCAGCAGGTGGGGAGAAAAACTGTTTTTT
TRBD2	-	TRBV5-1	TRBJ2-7	CASSFGGDPSYEQYF	TGCGCCAGCAGCTTCGGGGGGGACCCCTCCTACGAGCAGTACTTC
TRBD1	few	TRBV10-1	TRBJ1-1	CASSTGVSEAFF	TGCGCCAGCAGTACAGGGGTTTCTGAAGCTTTCTTT
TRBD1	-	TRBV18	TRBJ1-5	CASSPFQGAGSNQPQHF	TGTGCCAGCTCACCTTTTCAGGGGGCGGGCAGCAATCAGCCCCAGCATTTT